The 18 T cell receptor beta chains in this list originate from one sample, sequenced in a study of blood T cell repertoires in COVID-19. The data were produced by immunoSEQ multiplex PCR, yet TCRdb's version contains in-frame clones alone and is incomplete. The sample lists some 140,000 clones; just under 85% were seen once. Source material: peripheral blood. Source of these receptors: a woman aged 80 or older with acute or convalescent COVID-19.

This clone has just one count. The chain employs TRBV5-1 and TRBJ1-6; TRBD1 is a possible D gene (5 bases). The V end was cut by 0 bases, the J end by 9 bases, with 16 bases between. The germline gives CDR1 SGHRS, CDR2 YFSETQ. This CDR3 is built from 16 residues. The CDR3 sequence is CASSLVSAGPSSPLHF. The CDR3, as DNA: TGCGCCAGCAGCTTGGTGTCGGCAGGGCCAAGTTCACCCCTCCACTTT.

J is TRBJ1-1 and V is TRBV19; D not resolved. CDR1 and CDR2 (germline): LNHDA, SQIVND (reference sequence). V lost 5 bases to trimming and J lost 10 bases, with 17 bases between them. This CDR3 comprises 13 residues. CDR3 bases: TGTGCCAGTAGTTCTTCTCCGGGGTTAGGAGCTTTCTTT. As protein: CASSSSPGLGAFF.

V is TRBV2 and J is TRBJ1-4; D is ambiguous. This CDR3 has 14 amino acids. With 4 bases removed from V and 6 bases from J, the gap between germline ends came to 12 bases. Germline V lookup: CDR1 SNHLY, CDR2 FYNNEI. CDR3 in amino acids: CASSGDSTHEKLFF. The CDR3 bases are TGTGCCAGCAGTGGAGACTCCACACATGAAAAACTGTTTTTT.

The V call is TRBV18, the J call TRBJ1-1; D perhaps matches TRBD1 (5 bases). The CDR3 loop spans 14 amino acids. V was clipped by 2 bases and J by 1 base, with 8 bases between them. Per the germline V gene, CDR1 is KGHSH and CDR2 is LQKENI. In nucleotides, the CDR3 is TGTGCCAGCTCACCAGGGGGGAAGAACACTGAAGCTTTCTTT. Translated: CASSPGGKNTEAFF.

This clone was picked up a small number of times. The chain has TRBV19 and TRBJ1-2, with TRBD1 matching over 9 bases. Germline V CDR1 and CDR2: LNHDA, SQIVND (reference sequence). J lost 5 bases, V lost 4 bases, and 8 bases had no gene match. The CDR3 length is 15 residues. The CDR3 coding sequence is TGTGCCAGTAGTACCAACAGGGGGCGAAGTTATGGCTACACCTTC. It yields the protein CASSTNRGRSYGYTF.

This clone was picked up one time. In nucleotides, the CDR3 is TGTGCCAGCAAACTCTGGACTGCAACTAATGAAAAACTGTTTTTT. Translating gives CASKLWTATNEKLFF. This chain connects TRBV6-5 to TRBJ1-4; D uncertain. The CDR3 sequence is 15 residues long. The germline V and J ends were trimmed by 7 bases and 0 bases, with 12 bases remaining between them. From germline, CDR1 is MNHEY and CDR2 SVGAGI.

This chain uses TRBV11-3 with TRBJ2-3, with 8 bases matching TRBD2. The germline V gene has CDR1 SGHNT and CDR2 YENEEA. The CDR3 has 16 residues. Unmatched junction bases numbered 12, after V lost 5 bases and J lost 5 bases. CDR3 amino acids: CASSLSTSAEKDTQYF. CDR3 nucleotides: TGTGCCAGCAGCCTTTCGACTAGCGCGGAGAAAGATACGCAGTATTTT.

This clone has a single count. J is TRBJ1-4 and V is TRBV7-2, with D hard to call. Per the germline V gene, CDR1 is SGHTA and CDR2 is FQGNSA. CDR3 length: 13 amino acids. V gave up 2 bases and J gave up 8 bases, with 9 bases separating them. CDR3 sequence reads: CASSLSVEEKLFF. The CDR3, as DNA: TGTGCCAGCAGCTTATCGGTTGAGGAAAAACTGTTTTTT.

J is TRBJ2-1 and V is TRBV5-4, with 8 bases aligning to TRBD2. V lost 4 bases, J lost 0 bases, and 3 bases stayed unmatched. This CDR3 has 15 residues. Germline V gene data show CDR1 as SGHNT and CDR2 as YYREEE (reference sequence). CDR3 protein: CASSLGTSSYNEQFF. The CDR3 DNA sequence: TGTGCCAGCAGCCTTGGGACTAGCTCCTACAATGAGCAGTTCTTC.

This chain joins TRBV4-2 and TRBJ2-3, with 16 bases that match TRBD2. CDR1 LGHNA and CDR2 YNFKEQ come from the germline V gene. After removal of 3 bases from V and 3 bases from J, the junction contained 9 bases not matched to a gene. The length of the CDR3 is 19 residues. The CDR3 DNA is TGTGCCAGCAGCCAGACCGGGACTAGCGGGGGGGCCGAGACAGATACGCAGTATTTT. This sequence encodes CASSQTGTSGGAETDTQYF.

CDR3 sequence reads: CASSLGAGGVFEQYF. CDR3 DNA sequence: TGCGCCAGCAGCTTGGGTGCGGGGGGCGTTTTCGAGCAGTACTTC. This chain joins TRBV5-1 and TRBJ2-7, with 8 bases fitting TRBD2. The junction had 8 bases not matched to a gene; V was cut back by 0 bases and J by 6 bases. This CDR3 contains 15 residues. Germline values: CDR1 SGHRS, CDR2 YFSETQ.

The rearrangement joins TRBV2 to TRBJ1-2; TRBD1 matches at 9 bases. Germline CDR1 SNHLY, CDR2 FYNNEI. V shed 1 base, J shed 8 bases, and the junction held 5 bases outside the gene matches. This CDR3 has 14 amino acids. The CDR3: CASSEDTGGWGYTF. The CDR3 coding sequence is TGTGCCAGCAGTGAAGATACAGGGGGCTGGGGCTACACCTTC.

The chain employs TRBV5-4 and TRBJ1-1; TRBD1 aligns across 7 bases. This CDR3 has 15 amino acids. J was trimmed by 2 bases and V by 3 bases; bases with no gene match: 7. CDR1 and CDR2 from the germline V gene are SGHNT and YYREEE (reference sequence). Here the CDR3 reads CASSSGGQPNTEAFF. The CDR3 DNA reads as TGTGCCAGCAGCTCTGGGGGACAGCCCAACACTGAAGCTTTCTTT.

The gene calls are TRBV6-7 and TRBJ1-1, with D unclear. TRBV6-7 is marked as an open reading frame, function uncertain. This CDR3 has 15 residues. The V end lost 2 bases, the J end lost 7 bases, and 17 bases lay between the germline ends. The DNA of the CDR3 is TGTGCCAGCAGTTACCCCGTGGAAAGGGCGGGTGAAGCTTTCTTT. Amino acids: CASSYPVERAGEAFF.

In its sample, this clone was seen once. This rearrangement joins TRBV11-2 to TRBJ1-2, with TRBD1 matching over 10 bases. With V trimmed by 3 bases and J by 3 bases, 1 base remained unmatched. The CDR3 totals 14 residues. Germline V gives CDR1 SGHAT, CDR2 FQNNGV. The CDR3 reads CASSFGTGDYGYTF. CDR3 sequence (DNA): TGTGCCAGCAGCTTCGGGACAGGGGACTATGGCTACACCTTC.

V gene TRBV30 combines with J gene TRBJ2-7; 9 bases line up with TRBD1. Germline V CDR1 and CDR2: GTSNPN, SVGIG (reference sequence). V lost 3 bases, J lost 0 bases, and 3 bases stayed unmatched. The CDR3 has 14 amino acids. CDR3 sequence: CAWRGQGISYEQYF. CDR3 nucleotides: TGTGCCTGGAGGGGACAGGGAATCTCCTACGAGCAGTACTTC.

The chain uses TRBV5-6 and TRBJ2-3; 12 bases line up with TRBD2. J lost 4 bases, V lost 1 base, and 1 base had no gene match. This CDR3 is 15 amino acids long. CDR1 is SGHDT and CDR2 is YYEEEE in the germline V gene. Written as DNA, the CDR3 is TGTGCCAGCAGCTTGCTAGCGGGGGGGTCAGATACGCAGTATTTT. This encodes CASSLLAGGSDTQYF.

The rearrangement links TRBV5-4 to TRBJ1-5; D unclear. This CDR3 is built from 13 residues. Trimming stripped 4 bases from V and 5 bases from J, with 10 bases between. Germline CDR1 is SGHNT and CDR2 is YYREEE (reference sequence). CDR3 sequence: CASSAGLDQPQHF. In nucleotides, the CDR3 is TGTGCCAGCAGCGCGGGGTTGGATCAGCCCCAGCATTTT.